A single T cell receptor (beta chain) is shown here with its context. Repertoires were generated with immunoSEQ multiplex PCR, while TCRdb's copy carries only in-frame clones and drops some. The repertoire holds some 130,000 clones, with about nine tenths as singletons. These data belong to a study of T cell responses to AZD1222 COVID-19 vaccine. V was clipped by 7 bases and J by 2 bases, with 13 bases between them. There are 14 residues in the CDR3. CDR1 is SGHTA, CDR2 FQGNSA, per germline. This receptor was taken from an adult in good health. The material was peripheral blood, obtained on day 0 of AZD1222 vaccination. The chain employs TRBV7-2 and TRBJ2-3; D might be TRBD2 (7 bases). The CDR3 DNA reads as TGTGCCAGCATCCTTGGGGGGGCCACAGATACGCAGTATTTT. Its translation is CASILGGATDTQYF. Based on the CDR3 plus reference TRBV7-2 and TRBJ2-3, the full variable domain is GAGVSQSPSNKVTEKGKDVELRCDPISGHTALYWYRQSLGQGLEFLIYFQGNSAPDKSGLPSDRFSAERTGGSVSTLTIQRTQQEDSAVYLCASILGGATDTQYFGPGTRLTVL.